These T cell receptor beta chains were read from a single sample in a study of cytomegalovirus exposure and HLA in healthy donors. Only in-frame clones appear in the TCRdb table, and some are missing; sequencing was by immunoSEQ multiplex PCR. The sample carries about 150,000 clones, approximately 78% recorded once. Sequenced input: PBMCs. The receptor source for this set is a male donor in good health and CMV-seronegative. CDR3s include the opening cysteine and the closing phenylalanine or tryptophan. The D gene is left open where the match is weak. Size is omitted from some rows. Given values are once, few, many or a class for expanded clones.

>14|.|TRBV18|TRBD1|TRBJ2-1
TGTGCCAGCTCGGGACAGGCGAACCCAAATGAGCAGTTCTTC
CASSGQANPNEQFF
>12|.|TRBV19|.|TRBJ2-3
TGTGCCAGTAACGAAAGGGGGGATACGCAGTATTTT
CASNERGDTQYF
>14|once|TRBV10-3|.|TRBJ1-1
TGTGCCACGCGGGGAGAGGGGCTGAACACTGAAGCTTTCTTT
CATRGEGLNTEAFF
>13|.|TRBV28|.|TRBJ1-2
TGTGCCAGCAGTTTGGGGCAGAACTATGGCTACACCTTC
CASSLGQNYGYTF
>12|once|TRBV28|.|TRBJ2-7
TGTGCCAGCAGTTCGAGCGACTACGAGCAGTACTTC
CASSSSDYEQYF
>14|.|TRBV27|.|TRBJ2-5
TGTGCCAGCACGTCGTGGGCCAAGGGGGAGACCCAGTACTTC
CASTSWAKGETQYF
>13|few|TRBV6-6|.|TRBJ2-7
TGTGCCAGCAGTTACTCGCGGCGATACGAGCAGTACTTC
CASSYSRRYEQYF
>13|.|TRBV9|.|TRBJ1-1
TGTGCCAGCAGCGTAGCAGGGAACACTGAAGCTTTCTTT
CASSVAGNTEAFF
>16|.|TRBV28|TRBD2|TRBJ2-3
TGTGCCAGCAGTTTGTCTCTAGCGGGAGATTACGATACGCAGTATTTT
CASSLSLAGDYDTQYF
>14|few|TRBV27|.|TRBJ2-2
TGTGCCAGCAGTTGGGGGCTGGACACCGGGGAGCTGTTTTTT
CASSWGLDTGELFF
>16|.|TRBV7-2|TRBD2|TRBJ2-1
TGTGCCAGCAGCTTAGTCGCTAGCGGCCCCAACAATGAGCAGTTCTTC
CASSLVASGPNNEQFF
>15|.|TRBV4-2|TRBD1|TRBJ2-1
TGTGCCAGCAGCCAAGGACAGGGAACCTACAATGAGCAGTTCTTC
CASSQGQGTYNEQFF
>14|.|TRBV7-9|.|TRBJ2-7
TGTGCCAGCAGAAGTCCCGGGGACTCCTACGAGCAGTACTTC
CASRSPGDSYEQYF
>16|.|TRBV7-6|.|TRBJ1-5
TGTGCCAGCAGCTTAGCCCCCGGGTATAGCAATCAGCCCCAGCATTTT
CASSLAPGYSNQPQHF
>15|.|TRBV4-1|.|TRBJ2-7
TGCGCCAGCAGCCTCGTCACTTCCCCTACCGCCGAGCAGTACTTC
CASSLVTSPTAEQYF
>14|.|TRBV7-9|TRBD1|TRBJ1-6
TGTGCCAGCAGACGGGACAGCGCCAATTCACCCCTCCACTTT
CASRRDSANSPLHF
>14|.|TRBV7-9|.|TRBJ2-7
TGTGCCAGCAGCCCTCAGGGATCCTCCTACGAGCAGTACTTC
CASSPQGSSYEQYF
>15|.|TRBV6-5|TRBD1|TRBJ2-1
TGTGCCAGCAGACTTCGACAGGGCAGAAACAATGAGCAGTTCTTC
CASRLRQGRNNEQFF
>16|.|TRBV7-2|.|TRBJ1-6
TGTGCCAGCAGCTTTCGACAGGTTGGGTTGTATTCACCCCTCCACTTT
CASSFRQVGLYSPLHF
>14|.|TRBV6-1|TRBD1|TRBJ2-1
TGTGCCAGCAGAGGGACAGGGGAGGGGAATGAGCAGTTCTTC
CASRGTGEGNEQFF
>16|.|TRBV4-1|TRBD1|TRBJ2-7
TGCGCCAGCAGCCCAACGGGACAGGGGGCCCACTACGAGCAGTACTTC
CASSPTGQGAHYEQYF
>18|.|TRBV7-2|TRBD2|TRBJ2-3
TGTGCCAGCAGCTCCCCCAAACGGCCTAGCGGGAGCACAGATACGCAGTATTTT
CASSSPKRPSGSTDTQYF